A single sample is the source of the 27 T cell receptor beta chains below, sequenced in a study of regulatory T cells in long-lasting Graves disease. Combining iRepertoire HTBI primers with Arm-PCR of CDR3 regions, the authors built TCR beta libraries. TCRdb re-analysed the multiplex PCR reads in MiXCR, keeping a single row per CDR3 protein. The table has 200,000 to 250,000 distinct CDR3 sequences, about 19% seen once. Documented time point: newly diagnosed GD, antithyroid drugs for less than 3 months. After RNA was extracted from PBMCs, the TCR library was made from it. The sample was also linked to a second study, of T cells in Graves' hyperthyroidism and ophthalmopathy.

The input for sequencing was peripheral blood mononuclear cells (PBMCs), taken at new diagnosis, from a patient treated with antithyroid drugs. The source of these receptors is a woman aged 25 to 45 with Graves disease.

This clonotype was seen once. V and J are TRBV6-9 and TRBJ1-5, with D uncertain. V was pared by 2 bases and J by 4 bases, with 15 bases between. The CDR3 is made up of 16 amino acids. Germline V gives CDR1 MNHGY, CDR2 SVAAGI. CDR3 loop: CASSYPEGMGNQPQHF. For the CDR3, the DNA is TGTGCCAGCAGTTATCCTGAGGGTATGGGGAATCAGCCCCAGCATTTT.

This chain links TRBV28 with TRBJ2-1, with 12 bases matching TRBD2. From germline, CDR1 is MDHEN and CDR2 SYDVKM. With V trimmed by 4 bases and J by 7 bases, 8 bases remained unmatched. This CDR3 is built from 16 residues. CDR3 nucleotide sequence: TGTGCCAGCAGTTACGCACTAGCGGGAGGAGGTAATGAGCAGTTCTTC. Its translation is CASSYALAGGGNEQFF.

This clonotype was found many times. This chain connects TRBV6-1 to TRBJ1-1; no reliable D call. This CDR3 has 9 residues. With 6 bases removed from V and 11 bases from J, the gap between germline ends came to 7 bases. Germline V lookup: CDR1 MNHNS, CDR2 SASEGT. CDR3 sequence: CASSTKAFF. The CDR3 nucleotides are TGTGCCAGCAGCACAAAGGCTTTCTTT.

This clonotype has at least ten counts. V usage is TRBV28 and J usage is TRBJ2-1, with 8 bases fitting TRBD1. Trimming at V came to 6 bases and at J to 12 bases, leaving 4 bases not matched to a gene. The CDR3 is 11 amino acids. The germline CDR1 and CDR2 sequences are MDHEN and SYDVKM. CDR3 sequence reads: CASSFGQGQFF. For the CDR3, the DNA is TGTGCCAGCAGCTTCGGACAGGGGCAGTTCTTC.

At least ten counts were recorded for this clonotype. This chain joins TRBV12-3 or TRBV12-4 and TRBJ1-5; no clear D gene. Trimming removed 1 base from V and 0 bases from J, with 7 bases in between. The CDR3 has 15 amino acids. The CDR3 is CASSLGSNSNQPQHF. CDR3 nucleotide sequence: TGTGCCAGCAGTTTAGGTTCTAATAGCAATCAGCCCCAGCATTTT.

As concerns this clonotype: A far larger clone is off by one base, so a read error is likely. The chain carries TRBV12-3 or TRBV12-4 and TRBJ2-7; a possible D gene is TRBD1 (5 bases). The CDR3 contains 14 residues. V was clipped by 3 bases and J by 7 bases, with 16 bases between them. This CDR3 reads CASSLQGAYNEQYF. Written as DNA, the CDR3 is TGTGCCAGCAGTTTGCAGGGTGCGTACAATGAGCAGTACTTC.

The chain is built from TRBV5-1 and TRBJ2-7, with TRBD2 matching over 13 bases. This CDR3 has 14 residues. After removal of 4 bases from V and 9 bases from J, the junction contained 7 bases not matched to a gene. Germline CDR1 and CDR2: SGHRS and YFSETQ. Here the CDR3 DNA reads TGCGCCAGCAGCCCCGGGACTAGCGGGGAGTCGCAGTACTTC. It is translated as CASSPGTSGESQYF.

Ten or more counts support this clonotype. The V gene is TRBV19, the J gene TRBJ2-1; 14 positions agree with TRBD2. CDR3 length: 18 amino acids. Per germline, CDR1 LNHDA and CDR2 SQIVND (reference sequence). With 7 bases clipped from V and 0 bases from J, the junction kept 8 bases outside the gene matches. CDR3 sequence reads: CASTPGLAGELSYNEQFF. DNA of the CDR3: TGTGCCAGTACCCCGGGACTAGCGGGAGAACTCTCCTACAATGAGCAGTTCTTC. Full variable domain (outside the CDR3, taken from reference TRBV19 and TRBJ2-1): DGGITQSPKYLFRKEGQNVTLSCEQNLNHDAMYWYRQDPGQGLRLIYYSQIVNDFQKGDIAEGYSVSREKKESFPLTVTSAQKNPTAFYLCASTPGLAGELSYNEQFFGPGTRLTVL.

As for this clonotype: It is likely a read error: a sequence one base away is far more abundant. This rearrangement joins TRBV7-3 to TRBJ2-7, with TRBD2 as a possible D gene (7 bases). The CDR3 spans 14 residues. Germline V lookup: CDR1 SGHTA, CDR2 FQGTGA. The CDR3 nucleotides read TGTGCCAGCAGCTTAGCGGGGGCATACAATGAGCAGTCCTTC. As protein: CASSLAGAYNEQSF.

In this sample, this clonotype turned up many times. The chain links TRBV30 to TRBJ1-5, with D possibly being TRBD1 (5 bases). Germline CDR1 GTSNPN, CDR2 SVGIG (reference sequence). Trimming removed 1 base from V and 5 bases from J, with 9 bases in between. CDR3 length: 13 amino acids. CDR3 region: CAWSAGFDQPQHF. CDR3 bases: TGTGCCTGGAGTGCAGGGTTTGATCAGCCCCAGCATTTT.

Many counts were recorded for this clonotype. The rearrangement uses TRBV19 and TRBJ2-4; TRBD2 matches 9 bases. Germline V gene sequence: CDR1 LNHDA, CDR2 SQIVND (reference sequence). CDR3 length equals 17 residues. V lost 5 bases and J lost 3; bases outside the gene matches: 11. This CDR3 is CASSPGSSGGNKNIQYF. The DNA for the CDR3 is TGTGCCAGTAGTCCCGGATCCAGCGGGGGGAACAAAAACATTCAGTACTTC.

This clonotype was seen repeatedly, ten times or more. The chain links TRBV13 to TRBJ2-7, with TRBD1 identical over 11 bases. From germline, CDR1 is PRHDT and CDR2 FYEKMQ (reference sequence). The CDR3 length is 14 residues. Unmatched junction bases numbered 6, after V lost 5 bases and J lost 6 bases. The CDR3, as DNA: TGTGCCAGCAGCCTACGGGACAGGGGGGGCGAGCAGTACTTC. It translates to CASSLRDRGGEQYF.

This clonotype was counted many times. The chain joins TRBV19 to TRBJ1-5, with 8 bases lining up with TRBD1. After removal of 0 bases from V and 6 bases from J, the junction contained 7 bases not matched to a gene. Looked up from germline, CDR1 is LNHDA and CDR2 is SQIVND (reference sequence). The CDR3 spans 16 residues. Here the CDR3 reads CASSIDPQGAAQPQHF. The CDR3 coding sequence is TGTGCCAGTAGTATAGACCCCCAGGGGGCTGCTCAGCCCCAGCATTTT.

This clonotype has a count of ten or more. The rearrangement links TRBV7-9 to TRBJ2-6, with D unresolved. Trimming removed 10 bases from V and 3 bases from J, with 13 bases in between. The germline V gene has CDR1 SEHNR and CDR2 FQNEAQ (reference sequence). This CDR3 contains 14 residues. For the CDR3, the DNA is TGTGCCACCGTTCGCGCGAATGGGGCCAACGTCCTGACTTTC. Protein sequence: CATVRANGANVLTF.

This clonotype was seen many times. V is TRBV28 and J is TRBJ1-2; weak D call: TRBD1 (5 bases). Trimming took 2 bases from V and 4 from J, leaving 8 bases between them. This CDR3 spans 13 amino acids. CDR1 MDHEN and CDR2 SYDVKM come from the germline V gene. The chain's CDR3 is CASSLGGTYGYTF. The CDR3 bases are TGTGCCAGCAGTTTAGGAGGGACCTATGGCTACACCTTC.

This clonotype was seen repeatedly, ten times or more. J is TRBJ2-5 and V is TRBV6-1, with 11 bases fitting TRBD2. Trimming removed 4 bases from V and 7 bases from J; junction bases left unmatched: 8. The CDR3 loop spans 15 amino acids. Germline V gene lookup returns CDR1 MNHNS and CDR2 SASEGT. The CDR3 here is CASSALAGGRVTQYF. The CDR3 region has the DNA TGTGCCAGCAGTGCCTTAGCGGGAGGGCGTGTGACCCAGTACTTC.

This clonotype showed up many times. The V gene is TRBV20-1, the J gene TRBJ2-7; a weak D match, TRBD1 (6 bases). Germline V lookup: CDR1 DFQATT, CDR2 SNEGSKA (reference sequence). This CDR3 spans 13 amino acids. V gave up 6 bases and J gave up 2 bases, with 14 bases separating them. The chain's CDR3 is CSAAAGTTYEQYF. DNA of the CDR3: TGCAGTGCCGCGGCAGGGACAACCTACGAGCAGTACTTC.

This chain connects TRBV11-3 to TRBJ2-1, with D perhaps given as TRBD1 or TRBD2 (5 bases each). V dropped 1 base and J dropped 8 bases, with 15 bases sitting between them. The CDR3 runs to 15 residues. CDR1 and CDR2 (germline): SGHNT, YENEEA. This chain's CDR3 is CASSLVGTRGDEQFF. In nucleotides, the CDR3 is TGTGCCAGCAGCTTAGTCGGGACCCGAGGCGATGAGCAGTTCTTC.

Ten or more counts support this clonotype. CDR3 in amino acids: CASSMAGELQGYTEAFF. CDR3 coding DNA: TGTGCCAGTAGCATGGCGGGGGAACTTCAGGGTTACACTGAAGCTTTCTTT. V and J are TRBV19 and TRBJ1-1; TRBD1 is a possible D gene (5 bases). V was clipped by 6 bases and J by 3 bases, with 23 bases between them. Per germline, CDR1 LNHDA and CDR2 SQIVND (reference sequence). The CDR3 sequence is 17 residues long.

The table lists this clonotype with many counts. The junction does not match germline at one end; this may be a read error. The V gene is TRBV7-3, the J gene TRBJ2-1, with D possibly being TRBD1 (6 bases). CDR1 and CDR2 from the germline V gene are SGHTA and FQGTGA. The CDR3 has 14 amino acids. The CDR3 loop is CASSSPGAYNEQFF. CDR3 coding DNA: TGTGCCAGCAGCTCCCCAGGGGCCTATAATGAGCAGTTCTTC.

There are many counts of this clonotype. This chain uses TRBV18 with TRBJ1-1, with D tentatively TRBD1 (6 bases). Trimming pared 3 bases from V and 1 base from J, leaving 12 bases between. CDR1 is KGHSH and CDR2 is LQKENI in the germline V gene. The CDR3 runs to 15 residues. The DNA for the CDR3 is TGTGCCAGCTCACCGCTGGGCAGGGGGAACACTGAAGCTTTCTTT. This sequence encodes CASSPLGRGNTEAFF.

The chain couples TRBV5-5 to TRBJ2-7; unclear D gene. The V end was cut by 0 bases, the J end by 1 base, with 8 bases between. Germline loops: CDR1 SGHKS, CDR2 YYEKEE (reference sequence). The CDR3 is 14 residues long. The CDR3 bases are TGTGCCAGCAGCTTGGCCATCGCATCCTACGAGCAGTACTTC. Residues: CASSLAIASYEQYF. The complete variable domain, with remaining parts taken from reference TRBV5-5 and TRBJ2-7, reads DAGVTQSPTHLIKTRGQQVTLRCSPISGHKSVSWYQQVLGQGPQFIFQYYEKEERGRGNFPDRFSARQFPNYSSELNVNALLLGDSALYLCASSLAIASYEQYFGPGTRLTVT.

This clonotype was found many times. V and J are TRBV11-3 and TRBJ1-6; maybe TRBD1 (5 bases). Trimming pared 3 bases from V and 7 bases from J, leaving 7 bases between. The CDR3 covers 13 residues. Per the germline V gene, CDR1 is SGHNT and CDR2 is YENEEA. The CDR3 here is CASSFNRNSPLHF. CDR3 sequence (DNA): TGTGCCAGCAGCTTTAACAGGAATTCACCCCTCCACTTT. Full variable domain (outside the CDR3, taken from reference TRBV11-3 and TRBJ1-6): EAGVVQSPRYKIIEKKQPVAFWCNPISGHNTLYWYLQNLGQGPELLIRYENEEAVDDSQLPKDRFSAERLKGVDSTLKIQPAELGDSAVYLCASSFNRNSPLHFGNGTRLTVT.

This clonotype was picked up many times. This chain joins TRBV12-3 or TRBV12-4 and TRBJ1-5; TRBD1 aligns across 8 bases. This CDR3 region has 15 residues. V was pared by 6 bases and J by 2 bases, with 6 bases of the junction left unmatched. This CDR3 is CASSRQGSGNQPQHF. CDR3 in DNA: TGTGCCAGCAGCCGACAGGGGAGCGGCAATCAGCCCCAGCATTTT.

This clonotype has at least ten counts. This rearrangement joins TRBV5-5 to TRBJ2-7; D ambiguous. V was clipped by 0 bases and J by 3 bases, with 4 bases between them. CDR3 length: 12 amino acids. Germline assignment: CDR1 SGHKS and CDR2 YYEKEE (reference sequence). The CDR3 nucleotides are TGTGCCAGCAGCTTGGGGCACTACGAGCAGTACTTC. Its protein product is CASSLGHYEQYF.

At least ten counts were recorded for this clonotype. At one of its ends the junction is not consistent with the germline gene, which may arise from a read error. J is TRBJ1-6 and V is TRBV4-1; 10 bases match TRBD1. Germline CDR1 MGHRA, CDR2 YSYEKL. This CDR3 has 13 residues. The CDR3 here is CASSRTGGSPLHF. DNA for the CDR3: TGTGCCAGCAGTCGGACAGGGGGTTCACCCCTCCACTTT.

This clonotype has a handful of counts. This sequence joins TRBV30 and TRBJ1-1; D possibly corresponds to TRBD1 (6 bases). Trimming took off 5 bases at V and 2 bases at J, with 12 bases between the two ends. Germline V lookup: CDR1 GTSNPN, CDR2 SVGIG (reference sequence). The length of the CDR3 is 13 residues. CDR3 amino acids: CAWSLQGNTEAFF. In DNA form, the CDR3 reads TGTGCCTGGTCCCTACAGGGTAACACTGAAGCTTTCTTT.